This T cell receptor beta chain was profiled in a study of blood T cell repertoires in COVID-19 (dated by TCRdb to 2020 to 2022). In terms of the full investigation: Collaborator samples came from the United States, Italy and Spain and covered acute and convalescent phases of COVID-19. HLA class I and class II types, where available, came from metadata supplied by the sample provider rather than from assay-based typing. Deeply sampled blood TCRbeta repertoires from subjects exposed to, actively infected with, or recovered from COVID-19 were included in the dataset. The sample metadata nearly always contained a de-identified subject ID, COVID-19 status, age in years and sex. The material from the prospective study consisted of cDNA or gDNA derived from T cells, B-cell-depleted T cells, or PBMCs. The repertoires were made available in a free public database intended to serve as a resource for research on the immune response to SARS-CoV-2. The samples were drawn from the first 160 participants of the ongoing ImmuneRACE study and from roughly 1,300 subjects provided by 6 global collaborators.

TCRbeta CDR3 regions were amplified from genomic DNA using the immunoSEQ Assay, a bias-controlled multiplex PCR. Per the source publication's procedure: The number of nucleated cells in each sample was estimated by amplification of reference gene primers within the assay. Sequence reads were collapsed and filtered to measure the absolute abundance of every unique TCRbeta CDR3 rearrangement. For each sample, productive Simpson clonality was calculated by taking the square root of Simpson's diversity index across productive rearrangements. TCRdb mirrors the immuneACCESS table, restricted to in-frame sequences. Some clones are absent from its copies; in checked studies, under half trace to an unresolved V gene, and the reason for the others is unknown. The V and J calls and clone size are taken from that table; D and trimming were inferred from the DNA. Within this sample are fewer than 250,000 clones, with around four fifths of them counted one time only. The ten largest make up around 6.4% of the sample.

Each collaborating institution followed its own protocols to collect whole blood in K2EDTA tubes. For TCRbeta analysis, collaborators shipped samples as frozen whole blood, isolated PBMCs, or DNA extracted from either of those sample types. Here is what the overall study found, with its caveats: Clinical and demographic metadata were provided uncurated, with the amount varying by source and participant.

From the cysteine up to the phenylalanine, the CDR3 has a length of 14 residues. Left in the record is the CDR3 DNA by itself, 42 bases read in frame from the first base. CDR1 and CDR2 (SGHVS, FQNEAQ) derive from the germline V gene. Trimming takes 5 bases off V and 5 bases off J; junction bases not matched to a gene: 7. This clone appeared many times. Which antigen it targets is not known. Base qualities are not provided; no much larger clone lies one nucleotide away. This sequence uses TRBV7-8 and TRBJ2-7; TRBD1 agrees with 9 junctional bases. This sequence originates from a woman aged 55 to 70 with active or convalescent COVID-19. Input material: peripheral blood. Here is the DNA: TGTGCCAGCAGCCCTGGACAGGGGCCCAACGAGCAGTACTTC. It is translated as CASSPGQGPNEQYF.